This is a list of T cell receptor beta chains from one sample in a study of CD8 T cells in ankylosing spondylitis. MiXCR was run by TCRdb on the 5' RACE reads, yielding one entry per CDR3 protein. There are approximately 260,000 distinct CDR3 sequences in the sample; 15% to 20% occur only once, and over 25% lies in the top ten. The sequenced sample was blood, either unsorted or a sorted T cell fraction (not recorded which). These receptors came from a male donor with ankylosing spondylitis or in good health (not recorded which). Each CDR3 is given with its conserved first and last residue. Each record gives: J gene, clone size, V gene, D gene, CDR3 protein, CDR3 DNA. D genes are given only for firm matches. Only some rows state a clone size, as once, few, many or a class for expanded clones.

>TRBJ2-2|few|TRBV29-1|TRBD2
CSVGALAGADTGELFF
TGCAGCGTGGGGGCTTTAGCGGGAGCCGACACCGGGGAGCTGTTTTTT
>TRBJ2-1|few|TRBV20-1|NA
CSARDHSDEQFF
TGCAGTGCTAGAGATCACTCGGATGAGCAGTTCTTC
>TRBJ2-3|few|TRBV10-3|TRBD2
CAISEPGLAGITDTQYF
TGTGCCATCAGTGAGCCCGGACTAGCGGGAATCACAGATACGCAGTATTTT
>TRBJ2-7|NA|TRBV7-9|TRBD1
CASSFRQGQSVSYEQYF
TGTGCCAGCAGCTTTAGACAGGGACAGTCCGTCTCCTACGAGCAGTACTTC
>TRBJ2-1|NA|TRBV12-5|TRBD2
CASGLGLAGLPEQFF
TGTGCTAGTGGCCTCGGACTAGCGGGCCTGCCTGAGCAGTTCTTC
>TRBJ2-7|NA|TRBV29-1|NA
CSVQPDSLEGAGGPYEQYF
TGCAGCGTTCAACCCGACAGCCTTGAGGGGGCGGGAGGACCCTACGAGCAGTACTTC
>TRBJ2-7|many|TRBV4-1|TRBD1
CASSQRTGSRLEQYF
TGCGCCAGCAGCCAAAGGACAGGGAGTCGTCTGGAGCAGTACTTC
>TRBJ1-3|NA|TRBV11-1|NA
CASSPREATPEGSGNTIYF
TGTGCCAGCAGCCCACGGGAAGCCACCCCCGAGGGATCTGGAAACACCATATATTTT
>TRBJ1-2|few|TRBV7-9|TRBD1
CASSSRGGQVNYGYTF
TGTGCCAGCAGCTCCCGGGGCGGACAGGTCAACTATGGCTACACCTTC
>TRBJ2-7|NA|TRBV20-1|NA
CSARWAQAYEQYF
TGCAGTGCTAGATGGGCGCAGGCCTACGAGCAGTACTTC
>TRBJ2-5|few|TRBV25-1|NA
CASSDPAGQPRVIQETQYF
TGTGCCAGCAGTGACCCAGCGGGACAACCCAGAGTGATTCAAGAGACCCAGTACTTC
>TRBJ2-7|few|TRBV29-1|TRBD1
CSVESGQGYEQYF
TGCAGCGTTGAATCCGGACAGGGATACGAGCAGTACTTC
>TRBJ2-2|NA|TRBV5-1|TRBD2
CASSLAGSGRITGELFF
TGCGCCAGCAGCTTGGCCGGTAGCGGGAGAATCACCGGGGAGCTGTTTTTT
>TRBJ2-7|many|TRBV6-5|NA
CASSYAADRGYEQYF
TGTGCCAGCAGTTACGCCGCAGACAGAGGCTACGAGCAGTACTTC
>TRBJ2-1|few|TRBV7-8|NA
CASSLERIYNEQFF
TGTGCCAGCAGCTTAGAGCGGATCTACAATGAGCAGTTCTTC
>TRBJ2-7|few|TRBV4-3|TRBD1
CASSAQGAQAEQYF
TGCGCCAGCAGCGCACAGGGGGCGCAGGCCGAGCAGTACTTC
>TRBJ2-1|many|TRBV9|NA
CASSARDKSNEQFF
TGTGCCAGCAGCGCTAGGGACAAATCCAATGAGCAGTTCTTC
>TRBJ2-3|NA|TRBV5-1|NA
CASSPLLPTDTQYF
TGCGCCAGCAGCCCACTACTCCCCACAGATACGCAGTATTTT
>TRBJ2-2|NA|TRBV12-3/TRBV12-4|NA
CASSFGGHTGELFF
TGTGCCAGCAGTTTTGGGGGGCACACCGGGGAGCTGTTTTTT
>TRBJ2-5|NA|TRBV5-6|TRBD1
CASSRDREKETQYF
TGTGCCAGCAGCCGGGACAGGGAGAAAGAGACCCAGTACTTC
>TRBJ1-6|few|TRBV27|NA
CASSKEGFNSPLHF
TGTGCCAGCAGCAAGGAAGGCTTTAATTCACCCCTCCACTTT
>TRBJ2-2|NA|TRBV12-3/TRBV12-4|NA
CASSSAGQGGELFF
TGTGCCAGCAGTTCAGCGGGTCAAGGCGGGGAGCTGTTTTTT